Described below is a single T cell receptor beta chain sequence and its context. Its cognate antigen has yet to be identified. The record has no base qualities; no much larger clone is one base away. This specimen comes from a study of shared clonotypes between healthy human individuals (dated by TCRdb to 2019 to 2021). For the wider study: The cohort comprised a couple of women and three men aged 18 to 49 years. For each donor, CD4 naive and CD4 memory were each run on three plates, CD8 naive on two plates, and CD8 memory on one plate. To estimate repertoire size and how much clonotype sharing occurs between individuals, the study deeply sequenced the blood TCR repertoires of five healthy adults. Libraries were prepared and TCR repertoires were sequenced by different laboratories using diverse techniques, in order to increase sequencing depth and limit assay-specific biases. Per donor, leukapheresis produced somewhere between about 0.85 and 9.5 billion PBMCs. Here is what the overall study found, with its caveats: The genetic and exposure-history diversity represented was limited by the small number of donors. Even with the large sequencing depth, rarefaction of the sorted-subset datasets indicated that sequencing was incomplete. When several donors were compared, the shared fraction of clonotypes was about 5.5% for naive CD4, roughly 3.4% for naive CD8, 2.3% for memory CD4, and 0.35% to 0.4% for memory CD8. Based on pairwise subsampling, the degree of clonotype sharing among donors was expected to be affected by sequencing depth. Compared with non-shared clonotypes, the clonotypes found in all four sorted-subset donors had higher generation probabilities. Sampling was restricted to blood, and TCR repertoires in tissues likely differ from the TCR repertoires found in blood. Estimated clonotype richness was generally larger for naive than for memory subsets.

Reading from cysteine to phenylalanine, the CDR3 counts 16 amino acids. Kept here is only the CDR3 DNA, which spans 48 bases and is read in frame from base 1. CDR1 and CDR2, per the germline V gene (reference sequence), are MNHEY and SMNVEV. The junction carries 15 bases between V and J, which are trimmed by 2 bases and 2 bases respectively. Healthy HIV-negative adults with no recently reported acute infections or vaccinations were included as donors. Every donor was a Caucasian adult residing in Nashville, Tennessee, USA. Magnetic negative selection was used to enrich CD4+ T cells, after which naive cells were positively selected on CD45RA and the negative fraction became the memory subset. Blood was collected by leukapheresis, and PBMCs were isolated by Ficoll-Histopaque density gradient centrifugation and then cryopreserved in liquid nitrogen vapor phase. Analytical flow cytometry was used to check the purity and quantity of every magnetically sorted T cell population. Genomic DNA was isolated from every sorted fraction and measured by UV absorbance on a Nanodrop 2000c.

Using the deep immunoSEQ assay, TCR CDR3 regions were amplified from genomic DNA by multiplex PCR. Extracted genomic DNA from each cell subset was spread evenly across all wells of several immunoSEQ 96-well plates, with each plate serving as a replicate. For sorted subsets, about 0.2 ug genomic DNA, equal to approximately 30,000 T cell genomes, was loaded into each replicate PCR. The purified libraries were quantified using a Qubit 3.0 fluorometer, sized with a Bioanalyzer 2100, and then quantified again using the KAPA Library Quantification kit. Every immunoSEQ 96-well plate was sequenced on a separate single-read 150-cycle Illumina NextSeq 550 flow cell. The study's processing was this. Because the immunoSEQ output held only junctional sequences and lacked quality scores, the filtering could not match the filtering applied to full-length reads. To assign V/J genes and CDR3, sequences were annotated against IMGT germline references using PyIR, a Python wrapper for IgBLAST v1.9. Reads with weak V/J assignments (E-value above 1e-6), missing CDR3, stop codons, out-of-frame junctions, or ambiguous translated residues were removed. V3J clonotypes were defined as sequences sharing an identical inferred V gene, J gene, and CDR3 amino acid sequence. To compute the percentage overlap between repertoires, the number of shared unique clonotypes was divided by the size of the smaller repertoire. Richness of each repertoire was evaluated using RTK rarefaction, the Chao1 estimator, and Recon v2.1 estimates of unobserved clonotypes. For all TCRbeta clonotypes obtained by the gDNA method from a handful of donors, generation probabilities were computed with OLGA. The table comes from immuneACCESS by way of TCRdb, which keeps in-frame sequences with V and J called. Part of the clones is missing from these tables; in studies checked, under half for an unresolved V gene and the rest for unknown reasons. That table furnishes V, J and clone size, whereas the DNA furnished D and trimming. A total of roughly 700,000 clones appear in this sample, around two thirds of them only once. The biggest ten clones account for more than 1.5% of the sample.

Sequencing was performed on memory CD4+ T cells sorted from blood. The cell subset or site label on this specimen signifies: CD45RA-negative fraction. This TCR was sampled from a woman between 25 and 40 years old in good health. The sequence joins TRBV27 to TRBJ1-1; the D gene assignment is ambiguous. DNA sequence: TGTGCCAGCAGTTTAAGTGCCGCGGCTGAAAACACTGAAGCTTTCTTT. Translated, it gives CASSLSAAAENTEAFF.